The source of this T cell receptor (beta chain) is a study of T-cell memory formation after mild COVID-19. Study outcomes and limitations: Largely, contracting CD4+ clones fell within CM and EM, and contracting CD8+ clones within EMRA. The appearance of some responding clones in pre-infection memory suggested that cross-reactive memory joined.

A remark on this clonotype: Its antigen is not identified.

Each CDR3 protein gets one entry after TCRdb re-called the 5' RACE reads with MiXCR. The profile shows approximately 100,000 distinct CDR3 sequences, 11% of them singletons. The CDR3 spans 12 residues. V lost 7 bases and J 0 bases, leaving 4 bases between the germline ends. CDR1 is MNHNY, CDR2 SVGAGI, per germline (reference sequence). This chain connects TRBV6-6 to TRBJ1-3; D call uncertain. The sequence was obtained from a man younger than 35 who had mild COVID-19 (a few samples of this study predate the infection). Cell type and time point are not known. Material for sequencing was PBMCs or a T cell subset sorted from them (not recorded which). The CDR3 DNA follows: TGTGCCAGCACCCCCTCTGGAAACACCATATATTTT. Amino acids: CASTPSGNTIYF.